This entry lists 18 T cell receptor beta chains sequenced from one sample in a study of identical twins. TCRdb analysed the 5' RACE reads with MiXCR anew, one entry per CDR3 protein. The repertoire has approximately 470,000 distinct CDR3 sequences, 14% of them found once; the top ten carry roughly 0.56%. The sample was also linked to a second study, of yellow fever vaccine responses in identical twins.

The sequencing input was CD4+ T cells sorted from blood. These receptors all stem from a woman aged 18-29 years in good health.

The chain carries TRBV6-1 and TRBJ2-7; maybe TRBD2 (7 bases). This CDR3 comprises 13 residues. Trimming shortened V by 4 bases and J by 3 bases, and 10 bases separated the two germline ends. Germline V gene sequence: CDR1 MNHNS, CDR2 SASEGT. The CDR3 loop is CASSGGGGYEQYF. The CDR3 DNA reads TGTGCCAGCAGTGGAGGGGGGGGCTACGAGCAGTACTTC.

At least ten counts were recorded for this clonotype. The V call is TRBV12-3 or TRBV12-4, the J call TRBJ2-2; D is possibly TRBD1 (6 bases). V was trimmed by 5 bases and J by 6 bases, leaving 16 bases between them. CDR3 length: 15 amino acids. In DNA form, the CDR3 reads TGTGCCAGCAGTCCCCAGACAGGCCCGGCCGGGGAGCTGTTTTTT. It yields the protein CASSPQTGPAGELFF.

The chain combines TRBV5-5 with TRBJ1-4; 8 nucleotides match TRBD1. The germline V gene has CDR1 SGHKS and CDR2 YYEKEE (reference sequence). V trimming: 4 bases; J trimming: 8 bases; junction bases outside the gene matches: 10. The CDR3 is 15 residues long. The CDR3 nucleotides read TGTGCCAGCAGCAACGCAGGGGGCGGAGGGGAAAAACTGTTTTTT. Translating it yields CASSNAGGGGEKLFF.

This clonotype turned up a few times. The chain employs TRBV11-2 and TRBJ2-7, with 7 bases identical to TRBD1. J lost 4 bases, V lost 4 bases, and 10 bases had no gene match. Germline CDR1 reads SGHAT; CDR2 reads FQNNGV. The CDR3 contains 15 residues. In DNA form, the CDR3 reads TGTGCCAGCAGCTACGAAGGGACAGCTCTGTACGAGCAGTACTTC. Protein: CASSYEGTALYEQYF.

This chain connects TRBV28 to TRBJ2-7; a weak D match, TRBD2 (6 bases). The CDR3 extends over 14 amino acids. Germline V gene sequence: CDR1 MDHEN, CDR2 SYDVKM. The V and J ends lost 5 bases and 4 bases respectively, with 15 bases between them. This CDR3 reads CASSPLTGGYEQYF. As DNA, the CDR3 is TGTGCCAGCAGTCCCCTTACTGGGGGGTACGAGCAGTACTTC.

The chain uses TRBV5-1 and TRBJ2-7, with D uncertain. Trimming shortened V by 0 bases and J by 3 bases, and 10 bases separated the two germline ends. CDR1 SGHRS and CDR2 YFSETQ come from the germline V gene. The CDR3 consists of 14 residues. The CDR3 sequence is CASSLEPEIYEQYF. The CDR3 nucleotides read TGCGCCAGCAGCTTGGAACCCGAAATCTACGAGCAGTACTTC.

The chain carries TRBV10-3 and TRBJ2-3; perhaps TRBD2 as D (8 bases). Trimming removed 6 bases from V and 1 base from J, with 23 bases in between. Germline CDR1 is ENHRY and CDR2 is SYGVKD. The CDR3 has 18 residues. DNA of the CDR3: TGTGCCATCAGGAGACAGGGAGCGGGAGTTGGTGGCACAGATACGCAGTATTTT. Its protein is CAIRRQGAGVGGTDTQYF.

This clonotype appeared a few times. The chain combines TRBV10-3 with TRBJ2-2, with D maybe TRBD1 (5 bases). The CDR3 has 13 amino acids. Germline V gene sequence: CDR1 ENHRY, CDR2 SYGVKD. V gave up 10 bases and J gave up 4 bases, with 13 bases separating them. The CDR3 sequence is CATRAQGTGELFF. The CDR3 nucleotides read TGTGCCACACGCGCCCAGGGCACCGGGGAGCTGTTTTTT.

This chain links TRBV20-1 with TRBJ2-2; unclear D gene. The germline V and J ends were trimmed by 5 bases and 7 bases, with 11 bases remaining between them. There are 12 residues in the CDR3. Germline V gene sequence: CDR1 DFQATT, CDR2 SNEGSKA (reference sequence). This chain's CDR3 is CSARRLGGELFF. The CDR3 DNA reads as TGCAGTGCTCGGCGGTTGGGCGGGGAGCTGTTTTTT.

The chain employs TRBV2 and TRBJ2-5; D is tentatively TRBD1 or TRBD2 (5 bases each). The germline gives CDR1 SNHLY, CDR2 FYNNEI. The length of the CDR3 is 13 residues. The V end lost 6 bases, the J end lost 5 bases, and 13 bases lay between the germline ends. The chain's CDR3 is CASRSGTLETQYF. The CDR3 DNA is TGTGCCAGCAGGTCGGGGACCCTGGAGACCCAGTACTTC.

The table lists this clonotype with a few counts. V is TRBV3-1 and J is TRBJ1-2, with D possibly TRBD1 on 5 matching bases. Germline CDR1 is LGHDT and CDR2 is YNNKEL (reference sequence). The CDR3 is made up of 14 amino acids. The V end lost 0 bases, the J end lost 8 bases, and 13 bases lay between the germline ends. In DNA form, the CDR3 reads TGTGCCAGCAGCCAAGATGGTCGCCGGGACGGCTACACCTTC. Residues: CASSQDGRRDGYTF.

The DNA for the CDR3 is TGTGCCAGCAGTTTAAACAGGGGGGACGCAGATACGCAGTATTTT. Translated: CASSLNRGDADTQYF. The V call is TRBV28, the J call TRBJ2-3, with 8 bases fitting TRBD1. The CDR3 covers 15 residues. The trim removed 2 bases at V and 4 bases at J, leaving 5 bases unmatched. Germline CDR1 MDHEN, CDR2 SYDVKM.

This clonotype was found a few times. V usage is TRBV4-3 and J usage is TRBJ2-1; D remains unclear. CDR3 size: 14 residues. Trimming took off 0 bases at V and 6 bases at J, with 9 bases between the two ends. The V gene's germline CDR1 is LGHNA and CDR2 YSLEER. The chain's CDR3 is CASSQDQTVNEQFF. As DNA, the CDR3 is TGCGCCAGCAGCCAAGATCAGACGGTCAATGAGCAGTTCTTC.

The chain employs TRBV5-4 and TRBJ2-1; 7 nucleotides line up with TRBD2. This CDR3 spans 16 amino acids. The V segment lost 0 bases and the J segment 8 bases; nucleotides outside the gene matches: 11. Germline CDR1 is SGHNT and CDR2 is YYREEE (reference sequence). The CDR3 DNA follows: TGTGCCAGCAGCTTGGGGACTAGGTTTATTTCGGATGAGCAGTTCTTC. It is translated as CASSLGTRFISDEQFF.

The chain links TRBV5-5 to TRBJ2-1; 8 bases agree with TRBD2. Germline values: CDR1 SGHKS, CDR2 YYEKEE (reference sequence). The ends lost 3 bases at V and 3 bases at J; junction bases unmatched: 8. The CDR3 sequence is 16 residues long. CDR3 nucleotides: TGTGCCAGCAGCTGGGGGGCTAGCGGGCACTACAATGAGCAGTTCTTC. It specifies CASSWGASGHYNEQFF.

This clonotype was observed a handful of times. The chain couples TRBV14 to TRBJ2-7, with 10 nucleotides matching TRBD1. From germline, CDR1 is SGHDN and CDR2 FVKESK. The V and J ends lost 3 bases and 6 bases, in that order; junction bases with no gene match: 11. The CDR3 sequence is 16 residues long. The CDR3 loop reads CASSHLFGGQGSEQYF. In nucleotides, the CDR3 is TGTGCCAGCAGCCACCTCTTCGGGGGACAGGGGTCCGAGCAGTACTTC. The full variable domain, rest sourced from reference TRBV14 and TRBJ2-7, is EAGVTQFPSHSVIEKGQTVTLRCDPISGHDNLYWYRRVMGKEIKFLLHFVKESKQDESGMPNNRFLAERTGGTYSTLKVQPAELEDSGVYFCASSHLFGGQGSEQYFGPGTRLTVT.

Here the CDR3 reads CASSGGSIPETQYF. Here the CDR3 DNA reads TGTGCCAGCAGCGGAGGCTCCATTCCCGAGACCCAGTACTTC. V and J are TRBV9 and TRBJ2-5; D is unclear. The germline CDR1 and CDR2 sequences are SGDLS and YYNGEE. Trimming took 3 bases from V and 5 from J, leaving 14 bases between them. This CDR3 comprises 14 residues. Full variable domain (rest looked up from reference TRBV9 and TRBJ2-5): DSGVTQTPKHLITATGQRVTLRCSPRSGDLSVYWYQQSLDQGLQFLIQYYNGEERAKGNILERFSAQQFPDLHSELNLSSLELGDSALYFCASSGGSIPETQYFGPGTRLLVL.

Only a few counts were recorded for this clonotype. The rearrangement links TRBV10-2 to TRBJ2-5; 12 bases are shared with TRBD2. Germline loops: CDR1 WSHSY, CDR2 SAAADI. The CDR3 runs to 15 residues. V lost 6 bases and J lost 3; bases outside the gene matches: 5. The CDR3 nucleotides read TGCGCCAGCAGGGTAAGACTAGCGGGAGAAGAGACCCAGTACTTC. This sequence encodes CASRVRLAGEETQYF.